This T cell receptor (beta chain) appears in the sequencing data of a study of blood T cell repertoires in COVID-19. Study information: Nucleic acid was either cDNA or gDNA, and it came from T cells, B-cell-depleted T cells, or PBMCs.

Assay used: immunoSEQ multiplex PCR; TCRdb lists only in-frame clones, some missing. The repertoire holds 390,000 or so clones, with about nine tenths as singletons. Germline V gene lookup returns CDR1 SNHLY and CDR2 FYNNEI. Between the trimmed V and J ends, which lost 1 base and 7 bases, there was a span of 19 bases. This CDR3 spans 17 amino acids. The source is a woman in her twenties or thirties with active or convalescent COVID-19. V is TRBV2 and J is TRBJ2-2; tentatively, D is TRBD2 (6 bases). The specimen sequenced was peripheral blood. The CDR3: CASSEGWSGFLDGELFF. The CDR3 bases are TGTGCCAGCAGTGAAGGGTGGAGCGGGTTTCTCGACGGGGAGCTGTTTTTT.